A single TCR beta chain is shown here with its context. These data originate in a study of glioma-infiltrating T cells after dendritic cell vaccination. Specified time point: after dendritic cell vaccination, including at tumor progression/relapse. V trimming: 4 bases; J trimming: 7 bases; junction bases outside the gene matches: 14. This CDR3 is 16 amino acids long. The germline gives CDR1 MGHRA, CDR2 YSYEKL. Sequenced by immunoSEQ multiplex PCR; TCRdb stores in-frame clones only, minus some. The table has some 60,000 clones, about four fifths seen once. The receptor comes from a human donor with glioblastoma. The input for sequencing was blood, taken after dendritic cell vaccination. The chain uses TRBV4-1 and TRBJ1-1; 8 bases are shared with TRBD1. The DNA for the CDR3 is TGCGCCAGCAGCCGACGGCTTCAGGGGGCTACTTATGAAGCTTTCTTT. Translating it yields CASSRRLQGATYEAFF.